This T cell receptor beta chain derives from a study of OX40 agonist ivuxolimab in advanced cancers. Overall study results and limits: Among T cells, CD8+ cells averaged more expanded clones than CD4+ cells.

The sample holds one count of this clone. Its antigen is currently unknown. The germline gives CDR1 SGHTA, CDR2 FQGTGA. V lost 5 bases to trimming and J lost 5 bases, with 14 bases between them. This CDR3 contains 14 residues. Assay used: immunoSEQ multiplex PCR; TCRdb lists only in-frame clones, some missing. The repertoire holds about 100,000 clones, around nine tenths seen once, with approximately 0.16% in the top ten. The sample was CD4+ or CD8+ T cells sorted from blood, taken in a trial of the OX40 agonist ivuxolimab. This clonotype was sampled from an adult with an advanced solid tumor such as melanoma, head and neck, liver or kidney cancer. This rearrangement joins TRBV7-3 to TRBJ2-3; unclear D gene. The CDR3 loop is CASSLGPRLDTQYF. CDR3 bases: TGTGCCAGCAGCCTCGGACCCCGCCTAGATACGCAGTATTTT.